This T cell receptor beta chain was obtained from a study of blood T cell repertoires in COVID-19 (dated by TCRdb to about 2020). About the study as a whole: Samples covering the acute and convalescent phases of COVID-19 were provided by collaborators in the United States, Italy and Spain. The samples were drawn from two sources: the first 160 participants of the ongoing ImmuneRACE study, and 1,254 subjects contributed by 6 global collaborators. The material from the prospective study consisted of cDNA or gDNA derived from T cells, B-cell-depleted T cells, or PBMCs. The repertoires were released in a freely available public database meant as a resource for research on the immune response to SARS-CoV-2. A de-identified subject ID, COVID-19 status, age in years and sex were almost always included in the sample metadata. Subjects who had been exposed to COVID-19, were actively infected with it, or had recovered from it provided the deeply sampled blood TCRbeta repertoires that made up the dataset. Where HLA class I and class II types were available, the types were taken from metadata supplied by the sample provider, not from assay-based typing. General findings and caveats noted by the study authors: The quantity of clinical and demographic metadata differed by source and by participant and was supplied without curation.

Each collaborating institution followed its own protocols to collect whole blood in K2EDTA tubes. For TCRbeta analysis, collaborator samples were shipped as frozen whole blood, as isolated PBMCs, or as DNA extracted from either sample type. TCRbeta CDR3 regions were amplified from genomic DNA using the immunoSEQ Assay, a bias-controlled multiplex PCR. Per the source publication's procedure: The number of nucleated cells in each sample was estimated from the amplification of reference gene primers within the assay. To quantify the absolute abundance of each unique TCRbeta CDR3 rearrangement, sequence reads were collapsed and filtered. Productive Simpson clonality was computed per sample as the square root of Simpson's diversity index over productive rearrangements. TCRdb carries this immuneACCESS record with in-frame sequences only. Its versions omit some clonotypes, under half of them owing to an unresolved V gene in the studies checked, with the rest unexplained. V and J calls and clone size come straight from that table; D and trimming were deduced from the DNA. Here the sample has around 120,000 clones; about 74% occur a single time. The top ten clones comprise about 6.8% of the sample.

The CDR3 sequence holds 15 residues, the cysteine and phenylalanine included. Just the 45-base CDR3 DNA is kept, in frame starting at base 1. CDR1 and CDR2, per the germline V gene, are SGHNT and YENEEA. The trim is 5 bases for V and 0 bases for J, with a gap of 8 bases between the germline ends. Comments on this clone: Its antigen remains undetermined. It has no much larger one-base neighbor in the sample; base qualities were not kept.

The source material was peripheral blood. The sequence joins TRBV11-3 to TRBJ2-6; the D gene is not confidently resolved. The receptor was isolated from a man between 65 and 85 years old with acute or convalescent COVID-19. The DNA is TGTGCCAGCAGCCAAGACAACTCTGGGGCCAACGTCCTGACTTTC. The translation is CASSQDNSGANVLTF.